This T cell receptor (beta chain) is drawn from a study of human T cells and chemical hapten exposure. TCRdb reanalysed the RACE reads using MiXCR and keeps one entry per CDR3 protein. The sample records tens of thousands of distinct CDR3 sequences, 8% to 11% being singletons. Time point denoted: pre-sensitization, week 0. Treatment denoted: therapeutic diphenylcyclopropenone sensitization with weekly scalp DPC. The sample holds many counts of this clonotype. The origin of this receptor is a man under 40 with alopecia areata. Some clones in this sample may be carry-over from other donors' samples. Here the sequenced sample was whole blood, taken in connection with sensitization to the hapten diphenylcyclopropenone (DPC).

The CDR3 here is CASSQTTANTGELFF. The CDR3 coding sequence is TGTGCCAGCAGTCAGACCACTGCGAACACCGGGGAGCTGTTTTTT. This chain links TRBV7-6 with TRBJ2-2; D is unresolved. Trimming cost V 6 bases and J 0 bases, with 11 bases left between them. Germline CDR1 is SGHVS and CDR2 is FNYEAQ. The CDR3 has 15 residues.